This T cell receptor beta chain derives from a study of T cells in Graves' hyperthyroidism and ophthalmopathy. RNA transcripts were the template for amplifying TCR beta CDR3 regions. RT-PCR in the first round (using the HTBI primer set) targeted the TCR CDR3. TCRdb re-analysed the multiplex PCR reads in MiXCR, keeping a single row per CDR3 protein. The data hold roughly 500,000 distinct CDR3 sequences, with more than 15% observed a single time. CDR1 and CDR2 from the germline V gene are MDHEN and SYDVKM. The CDR3 length is 14 residues. The trim removed 7 bases at V and 8 bases at J, leaving 11 bases unmatched.

The TCR originated in a woman in her twenties or thirties with Graves' ophthalmopathy. What was sequenced was blood. The rearrangement uses TRBV28 and TRBJ2-1; 7 bases line up with TRBD1. CDR3 residues: CASIRQGEFYEQFF. The CDR3, as DNA: TGTGCCAGCATCCGACAGGGTGAATTCTATGAGCAGTTCTTC.